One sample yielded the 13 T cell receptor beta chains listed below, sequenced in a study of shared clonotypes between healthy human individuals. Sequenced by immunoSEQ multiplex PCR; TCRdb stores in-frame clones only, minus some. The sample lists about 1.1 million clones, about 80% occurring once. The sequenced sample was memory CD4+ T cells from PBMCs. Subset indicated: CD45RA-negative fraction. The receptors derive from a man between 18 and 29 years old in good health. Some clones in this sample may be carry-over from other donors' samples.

The CDR3, as DNA: TGTGCCAGCAGCCTTACAGGGGCACGAGGATATGGCTACACCTTC. It is translated as CASSLTGARGYGYTF. The chain combines TRBV9 with TRBJ1-2; 7 bases agree with TRBD1. Germline values: CDR1 SGDLS, CDR2 YYNGEE. This CDR3 has 15 residues. V dropped 4 bases and J dropped 5; count of bases not matched to a gene: 11.

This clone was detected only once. The CDR3 DNA follows: TGTGCCAGCACCCTAGCGGCCCAGGGCTACAATGAGCAGTTCTTC. Protein product: CASTLAAQGYNEQFF. The chain carries TRBV6-1 and TRBJ2-1, with 7 bases that match TRBD2. The V gene end was trimmed by 7 bases and the J gene end by 3 bases; junction bases not matched to a gene: 9. The CDR3 has 15 amino acids. The germline CDR1 and CDR2 sequences are MNHNS and SASEGT.

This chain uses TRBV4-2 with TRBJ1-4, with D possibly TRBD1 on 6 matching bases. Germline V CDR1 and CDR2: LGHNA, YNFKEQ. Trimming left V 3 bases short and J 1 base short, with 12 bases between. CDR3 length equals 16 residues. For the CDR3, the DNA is TGTGCCAGCAGCCACCCCGAAGGGGGAACTAATGAAAAACTGTTTTTT. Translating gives CASSHPEGGTNEKLFF.

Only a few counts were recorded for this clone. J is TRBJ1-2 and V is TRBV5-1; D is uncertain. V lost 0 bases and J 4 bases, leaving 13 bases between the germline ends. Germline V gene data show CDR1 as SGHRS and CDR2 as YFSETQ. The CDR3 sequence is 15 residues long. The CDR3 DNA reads TGCGCCAGCAGCTTGGCGTATGGCAGCCCCTATGGCTACACCTTC. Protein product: CASSLAYGSPYGYTF.

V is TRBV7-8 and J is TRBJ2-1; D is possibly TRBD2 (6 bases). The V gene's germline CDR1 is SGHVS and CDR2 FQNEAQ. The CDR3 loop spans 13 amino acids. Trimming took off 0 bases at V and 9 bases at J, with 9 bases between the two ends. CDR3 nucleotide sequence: TGTGCCAGCAGCTTAGCTTTCGGGGGTGAGCAGTTCTTC. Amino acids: CASSLAFGGEQFF.

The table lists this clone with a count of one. Written as DNA, the CDR3 is TGCGCCAGCAGCTTCGGAGCGGGAGGGTCGGGGCCAGGGTTCTTC. It codes for CASSFGAGGSGPGFF. J is TRBJ2-1 and V is TRBV5-1; TRBD2 aligns across 10 bases. This CDR3 region has 15 residues. Germline V gene data show CDR1 as SGHRS and CDR2 as YFSETQ. V trimming: 2 bases; J trimming: 15 bases; junction bases outside the gene matches: 14.

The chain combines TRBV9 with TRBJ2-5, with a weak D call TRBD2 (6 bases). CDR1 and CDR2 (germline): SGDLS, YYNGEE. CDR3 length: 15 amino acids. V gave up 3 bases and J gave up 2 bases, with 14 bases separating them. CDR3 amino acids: CASSGRDGGQETQYF. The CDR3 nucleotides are TGTGCCAGCAGCGGCCGGGACGGAGGGCAAGAGACCCAGTACTTC.

The CDR3 sequence is CASSSPRLAGANEQFF. CDR3 coding DNA: TGTGCCAGCAGTTCCCCCCGACTAGCGGGAGCCAATGAGCAGTTCTTC. The gene calls are TRBV27 and TRBJ2-1, with 12 positions matching TRBD2. The CDR3 has 16 residues. CDR1 is MNHEY, CDR2 SMNVEV, per germline (reference sequence). V lost 4 bases, J lost 6 bases, and 7 bases stayed unmatched.

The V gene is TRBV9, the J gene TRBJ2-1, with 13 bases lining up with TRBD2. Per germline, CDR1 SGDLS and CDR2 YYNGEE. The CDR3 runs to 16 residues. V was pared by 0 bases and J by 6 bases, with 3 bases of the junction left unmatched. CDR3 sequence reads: CASSVGGTSGVNEQFF. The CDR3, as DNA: TGTGCCAGCAGCGTAGGAGGGACTAGCGGGGTCAATGAGCAGTTCTTC.

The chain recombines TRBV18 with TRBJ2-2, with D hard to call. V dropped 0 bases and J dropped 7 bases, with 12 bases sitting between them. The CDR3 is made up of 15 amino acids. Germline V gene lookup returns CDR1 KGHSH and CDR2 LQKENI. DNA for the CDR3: TGTGCCAGCTCACCACCCTCTATTAGAATCGGGGAGCTGTTTTTT. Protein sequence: CASSPPSIRIGELFF.

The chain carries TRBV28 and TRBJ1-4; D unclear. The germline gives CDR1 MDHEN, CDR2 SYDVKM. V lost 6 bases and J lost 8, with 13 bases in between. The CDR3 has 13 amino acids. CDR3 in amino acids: CASSPARREKLFF. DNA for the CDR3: TGTGCCAGCAGCCCCGCCAGAAGGGAAAAACTGTTTTTT.

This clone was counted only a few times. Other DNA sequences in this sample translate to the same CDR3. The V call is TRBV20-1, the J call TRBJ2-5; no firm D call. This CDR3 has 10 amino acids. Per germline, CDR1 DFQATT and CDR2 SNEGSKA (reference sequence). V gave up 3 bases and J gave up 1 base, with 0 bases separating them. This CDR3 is CSASQETQYF. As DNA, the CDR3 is TGCAGTGCTAGCCAAGAGACCCAGTACTTC.

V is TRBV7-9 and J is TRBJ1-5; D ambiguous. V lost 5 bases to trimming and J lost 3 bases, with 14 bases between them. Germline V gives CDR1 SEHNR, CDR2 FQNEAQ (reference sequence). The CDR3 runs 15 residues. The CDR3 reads CASSPEGGLNQPQHF. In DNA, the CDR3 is TGTGCCAGCAGCCCAGAAGGCGGGCTCAATCAGCCCCAGCATTTT.